This entry is about one T cell receptor (beta chain). The table came from immunoSEQ multiplex PCR; TCRdb's copy has only in-frame clones and leaves some out. Of some 180,000 clones in the sample, roughly 80% are singletons; the top ten hold around 7%. This sample was included in a study of blood T cell repertoires in COVID-19. Germline V lookup: CDR1 MNHEY, CDR2 SVGAGI. The CDR3 contains 15 residues. J lost 4 bases, V lost 0 bases, and 5 bases had no gene match. The sequenced sample consisted of peripheral blood. The chain recombines TRBV6-5 with TRBJ1-1; the match to TRBD1 covers 7 bases. This clonotype originated in a human donor in a cohort sampled during active COVID-19. The CDR3 coding sequence is TGTGCCAGCAGTTACTCACTTACAGGGGCCACTGAAGCTTTCTTT. This sequence encodes CASSYSLTGATEAFF.